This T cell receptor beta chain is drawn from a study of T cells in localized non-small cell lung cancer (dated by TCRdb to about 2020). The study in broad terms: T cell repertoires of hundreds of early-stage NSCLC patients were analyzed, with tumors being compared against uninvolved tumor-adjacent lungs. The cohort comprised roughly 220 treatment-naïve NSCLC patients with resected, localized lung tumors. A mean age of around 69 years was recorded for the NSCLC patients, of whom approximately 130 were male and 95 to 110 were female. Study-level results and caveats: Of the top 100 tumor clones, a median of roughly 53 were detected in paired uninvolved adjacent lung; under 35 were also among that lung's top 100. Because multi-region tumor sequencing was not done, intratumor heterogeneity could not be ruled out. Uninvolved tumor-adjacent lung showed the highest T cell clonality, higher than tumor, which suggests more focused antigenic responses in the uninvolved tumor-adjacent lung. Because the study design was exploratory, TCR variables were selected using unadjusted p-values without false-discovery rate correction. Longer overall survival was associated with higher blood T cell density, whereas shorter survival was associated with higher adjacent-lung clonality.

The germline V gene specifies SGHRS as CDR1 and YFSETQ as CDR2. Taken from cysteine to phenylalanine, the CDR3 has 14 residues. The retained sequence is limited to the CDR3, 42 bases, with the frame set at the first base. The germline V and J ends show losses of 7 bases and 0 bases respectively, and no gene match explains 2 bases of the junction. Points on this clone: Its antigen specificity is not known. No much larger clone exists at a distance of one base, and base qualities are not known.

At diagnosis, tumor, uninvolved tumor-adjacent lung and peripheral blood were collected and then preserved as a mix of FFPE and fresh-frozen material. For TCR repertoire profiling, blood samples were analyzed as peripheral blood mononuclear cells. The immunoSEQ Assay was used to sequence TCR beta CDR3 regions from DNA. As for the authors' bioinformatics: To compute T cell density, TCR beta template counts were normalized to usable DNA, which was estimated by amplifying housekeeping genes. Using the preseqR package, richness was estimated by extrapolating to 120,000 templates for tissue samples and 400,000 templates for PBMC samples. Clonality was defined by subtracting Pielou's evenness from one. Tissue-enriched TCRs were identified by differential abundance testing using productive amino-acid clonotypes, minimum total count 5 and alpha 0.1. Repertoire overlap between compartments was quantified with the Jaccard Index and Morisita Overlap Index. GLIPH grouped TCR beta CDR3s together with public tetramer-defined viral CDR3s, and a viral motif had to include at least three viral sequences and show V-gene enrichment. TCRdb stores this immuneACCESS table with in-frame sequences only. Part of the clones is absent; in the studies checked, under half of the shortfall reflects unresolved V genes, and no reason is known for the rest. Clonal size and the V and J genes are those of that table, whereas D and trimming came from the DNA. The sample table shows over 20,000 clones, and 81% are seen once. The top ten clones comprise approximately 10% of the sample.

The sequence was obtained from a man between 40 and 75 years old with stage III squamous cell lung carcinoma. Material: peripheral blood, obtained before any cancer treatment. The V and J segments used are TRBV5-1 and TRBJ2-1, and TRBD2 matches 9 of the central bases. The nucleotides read TGCGCCAGCGGGCGGGGGGGCTCCTACAATGAGCAGTTCTTC. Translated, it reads CASGRGGSYNEQFF.